The rows below give T cell receptor beta chains drawn from one sample of a study of shared clonotypes between healthy human individuals. Generated by immunoSEQ multiplex PCR, the TCRdb table keeps only in-frame clones and is missing some. The data hold roughly 650,000 clones, with approximately 96% observed a single time. The source material was naive CD8+ T cells sorted from blood. The receptors here all came from a woman younger than 45 in good health. Both conserved end residues are part of each CDR3. D genes are given only for firm matches. Size is omitted from some rows. Given values are once, few, many or a class for expanded clones.

16,TRBJ1-1,NA,NA,TRBV27,TGTGCCAGCAGTTTATCGGGAGGGCCCCTGAACACTGAAGCTTTCTTT,CASSLSGGPLNTEAFF
15,TRBJ2-2,NA,TRBD2,TRBV9,TGTGCCAGCAGCGTAGGGGGCGGGAGCTCCGGGGAGCTGTTTTTT,CASSVGGGSSGELFF
10,TRBJ2-1,NA,NA,TRBV29-1,TGCAGCGTTCTGATCAATGAGCAGTTCTTC,CSVLINEQFF
15,TRBJ2-1,NA,TRBD1,TRBV7-8,TGTGCCAGCAGCTTGACAGGGACCAATTACAATGAGCAGTTCTTC,CASSLTGTNYNEQFF
16,TRBJ2-7,once,TRBD1,TRBV5-1,TGCGCCAGCAGCTTGGAGCCAGGGACAGAAAACTACGAGCAGTACTTC,CASSLEPGTENYEQYF
16,TRBJ2-7,few,TRBD1,TRBV9,TGTGCCAGCAGCGGTTATGGGACAGGGCTCTCCTACGAGCAGTACTTC,CASSGYGTGLSYEQYF
16,TRBJ1-4,NA,NA,TRBV19,TGTGCCAGTAGTATAACCAGGAGAAGATGGGACGAAAAACTGTTTTTT,CASSITRRRWDEKLFF
12,TRBJ2-3,NA,NA,TRBV5-8,TGTGCCAGCAGCTTCTCCCCAGATACGCAGTATTTT,CASSFSPDTQYF
14,TRBJ1-3,NA,NA,TRBV19,TGTGCCAGTAGTATTACAAACTCTGGAAACACCATATATTTT,CASSITNSGNTIYF
16,TRBJ2-3,NA,TRBD2,TRBV10-3,TGTGCCATCAGCGGGGAGGGCCGAGCTTTATTAGATACGCAGTATTTT,CAISGEGRALLDTQYF
15,TRBJ2-7,NA,TRBD2,TRBV28,TGTGCCAGCAGTTTATGGGCGGGAGACTTGAACGAGCAGTACTTC,CASSLWAGDLNEQYF
12,TRBJ2-5,NA,TRBD2,TRBV4-1,TGCGCCAGCAGCCTAGCGGGAGAGACCCAGTACTTC,CASSLAGETQYF
11,TRBJ1-1,NA,NA,TRBV4-1,TGCGCCAGCTCTGTGGGGACTGAAGCTTTCTTT,CASSVGTEAFF
16,TRBJ2-2,once,NA,TRBV5-4,TGTGCCAGCAGACACCGGGGGGCGGGGAACACCGGGGAGCTGTTTTTT,CASRHRGAGNTGELFF
17,TRBJ2-1,few,NA,TRBV14,TGTGCCAGCAGCCAAGATATGCCCGGTAGCGGAGGTAATGAGCAGTTCTTC,CASSQDMPGSGGNEQFF
12,TRBJ1-1,NA,NA,TRBV9,TGTGCCAGCAGCACAAACGGTGATGAAGCTTTCTTT,CASSTNGDEAFF
13,TRBJ1-3,NA,NA,TRBV14,TGTGCCAGCAGCCAAGAACCTGGAAACACCATATATTTT,CASSQEPGNTIYF
15,TRBJ2-7,NA,TRBD2,TRBV4-1,TGCGCCAGCAGCCAAGATAGTAGCGGGAGGACCGAGCAGTACTTC,CASSQDSSGRTEQYF
14,TRBJ2-5,NA,TRBD2,TRBV6-1,TGTGCCAGCAGTGACGGGAGGGCCTGGGAGACCCAGTACTTC,CASSDGRAWETQYF
12,TRBJ2-1,NA,NA,TRBV13,TGTGCCAGCAGCTTAAGTTTGGATGAGCAGTTCTTC,CASSLSLDEQFF
11,TRBJ2-1,NA,NA,TRBV6-5,TGTGCCAGCAGTTACGGGGGACGGCAGTTCTTC,CASSYGGRQFF
13,TRBJ2-1,NA,NA,TRBV29-1,TGCAGCGTTGATGTGGCGGGAAACAATGAGCAGTTCTTC,CSVDVAGNNEQFF
13,TRBJ2-7,NA,TRBD1,TRBV7-7,TGTGCCAGCAGCCCTGGACAGGGGTTCGAGCAGTACTTC,CASSPGQGFEQYF
14,TRBJ1-3,NA,NA,TRBV6-1,TGTGCCAGCAGTGTTGAGGGGCCTGGAAACACCATATATTTT,CASSVEGPGNTIYF
12,TRBJ2-5,NA,NA,TRBV5-6,TGTGCCAGCAGCTTGGTTACGGAGACCCAGTACTTC,CASSLVTETQYF
11,TRBJ2-7,NA,NA,TRBV25-1,TGTGCCAGCAGTGACTCCTACGAGCAGTACTTC,CASSDSYEQYF
16,TRBJ2-7,NA,TRBD1,TRBV27,TGTGCCAGCAGTCCCTCCTTTGGGACAGGGAACCACGAGCAGTACTTC,CASSPSFGTGNHEQYF
18,TRBJ2-3,NA,TRBD2,TRBV27,TGTGCCAGCAGTTTAGTCGTTATTAGCGGGAGAGGATCAGATACGCAGTATTTT,CASSLVVISGRGSDTQYF
13,TRBJ2-2,few,NA,TRBV6-5,TGTGCCAGCAGTTATGAGGGTACCGGGGAGCTGTTTTTT,CASSYEGTGELFF
14,TRBJ1-1,NA,NA,TRBV4-2,TGTGCCAGCAGCTCTCAGGGCAGAAACACTGAAGCTTTCTTT,CASSSQGRNTEAFF
14,TRBJ2-2,NA,NA,TRBV14,TGTGCCAGCAGCCAATCAGGGAACACCGGGGAGCTGTTTTTT,CASSQSGNTGELFF
14,TRBJ1-1,NA,NA,TRBV7-9,TGTGCCAGCAGCTTACAGGGTATGCAGACTGAAGCTTTCTTT,CASSLQGMQTEAFF
18,TRBJ2-1,NA,NA,TRBV9,TGTGCCAGCAGCGTAACTACGGGACCCGTGGTATTCTACAATGAGCAGTTCTTC,CASSVTTGPVVFYNEQFF
19,TRBJ2-1,NA,TRBD2,TRBV19,TGTGCCAGTAGTATCGTGTCCCTAGCGGGAGGGGGCTCCTACAATGAGCAGTTCTTC,CASSIVSLAGGGSYNEQFF
18,TRBJ2-6,once,NA,TRBV19,TGTGCCAGTAGTGTCACAGGGACTTTATACTCTGGGGCCAACGTCCTGACTTTC,CASSVTGTLYSGANVLTF
15,TRBJ2-7,NA,TRBD1,TRBV19,TGTGCCAGTAGTATCGGACAGGGTTCTTCCTACGAGCAGTACTTC,CASSIGQGSSYEQYF
13,TRBJ1-1,NA,NA,TRBV30,TGTGCCTGGAGGACACCAATGAACACTGAAGCTTTCTTT,CAWRTPMNTEAFF
11,TRBJ1-2,once,NA,TRBV28,TGTGCCGCTCGAAAGGGCAGTGGCTACACCTTC,CAARKGSGYTF
14,TRBJ1-5,NA,NA,TRBV28,TGTGCCAGCAGTTTTGGGTCGGGAAATCAGCCCCAGCATTTT,CASSFGSGNQPQHF
14,TRBJ1-5,NA,NA,TRBV27,TGTGCCAGCAGTTTATTTGTCAGCAATCAGCCCCAGCATTTT,CASSLFVSNQPQHF